A single sample is the source of the 7 T cell receptor beta chains below, sequenced in a study of patients and donors after allogeneic stem cell transplantation. MiXCR was run by TCRdb on the RT-PCR reads, yielding one entry per CDR3 protein. Altogether about a million distinct CDR3 sequences are present, more than 15% being singletons, with the ten largest covering around 6%. Sequencing was carried out using blood, either unsorted or a sorted T cell fraction (not recorded which). The receptors originated from a human donor who was either an allogeneic HSCT recipient or a stem cell or donor lymphocyte infusion donor (not recorded which). It is not recorded whose cells these are; they may come from a transplant donor.

This chain's CDR3 is CASGSGSGNTIYF. The CDR3 nucleotides read TGTGCCAGCGGCTCGGGCTCTGGAAACACCATATATTTT. The chain uses TRBV27 and TRBJ1-3; D gene unclear. The V end lost 8 bases, the J end lost 0 bases, and 8 bases lay between the germline ends. Looked up from germline, CDR1 is MNHEY and CDR2 is SMNVEV (reference sequence). The CDR3 has 13 amino acids.

V is TRBV30 and J is TRBJ2-7; no firm D call. Germline V lookup: CDR1 GTSNPN, CDR2 SVGIG (reference sequence). Trimming shortened V by 0 bases and J by 1 base, and 7 bases separated the two germline ends. This CDR3 contains 13 residues. In nucleotides, the CDR3 is TGTGCCTGGAGTGTCGGCACTTCCTACGAGCAGTACTTC. Translation gives CAWSVGTSYEQYF.

The V call is TRBV19, the J call TRBJ2-7; maybe TRBD2 (6 bases). V lost 6 bases and J lost 6, with 18 bases in between. The germline V gene has CDR1 LNHDA and CDR2 SQIVND (reference sequence). This CDR3 contains 14 residues. The DNA of the CDR3 is TGTGCCAGTAGCCCCTTGCTGGGACTGGGCGAGCAGTACTTC. Protein: CASSPLLGLGEQYF.

The chain couples TRBV7-2 to TRBJ2-3; 9 bases align to TRBD2. The CDR3 is made up of 15 amino acids. With 5 bases clipped from V and 2 bases from J, the junction kept 5 bases outside the gene matches. Germline values: CDR1 SGHTA, CDR2 FQGNSA. In DNA form, the CDR3 reads TGTGCCAGCAGCCCGGGCGGGGGGGCCACAGATACGCAGTATTTT. Protein sequence: CASSPGGGATDTQYF.

The gene calls are TRBV9 and TRBJ2-1; 11 bases line up with TRBD2. Germline assignment: CDR1 SGDLS and CDR2 YYNGEE. The CDR3 spans 15 residues. V gave up 2 bases and J gave up 8 bases; unmatched junction bases: 6. CDR3 sequence: CASSVSGRARDEQFF. The CDR3 DNA reads as TGTGCCAGCAGCGTTAGCGGGAGGGCTAGGGATGAGCAGTTCTTC.

This clonotype was counted a few times. V is TRBV20-1 and J is TRBJ2-1; TRBD1 might be the D (5 bases). CDR1 and CDR2 from the germline V gene are DFQATT and SNEGSKA (reference sequence). The CDR3 covers 13 residues. V was trimmed by 4 bases and J by 7 bases, leaving 14 bases between them. In DNA, the CDR3 is TGCAGTGCTACGTCGGACACGAGGAATGAGCAGTTCTTC. Translated, it gives CSATSDTRNEQFF.

This clonotype showed up just a few times. This chain links TRBV20-1 with TRBJ1-1; D call uncertain. Trimming shortened V by 3 bases and J by 0 bases, and 8 bases separated the two germline ends. The CDR3 is made up of 13 amino acids. Germline V gene lookup returns CDR1 DFQATT and CDR2 SNEGSKA (reference sequence). The CDR3 DNA reads TGCAGTGCTAGCACCCCGATGAACACTGAAGCTTTCTTT. Translated, it gives CSASTPMNTEAFF.